The TCR beta chain under discussion was sequenced for a study of cytomegalovirus exposure and HLA in healthy donors. Germline lookup yields CDR1 MNHNY and CDR2 SVGAGI (reference sequence). The junction had 3 bases not matched to a gene; V was cut back by 7 bases and J by 4 bases. The CDR3 runs 12 residues. Points from the study as a whole: A later analysis by the authors found several of the most significant clusters apparently linked to common viral pathogens. The presence/absence work took it that sequencing depth was about the same across donors.

Researchers ran the PCR with 60 Vbeta and 13 Jbeta primers. This table comes from immunoSEQ multiplex PCR, and its TCRdb copy is limited to in-frame clones, with some not included. Of 97,000 or so clones listed, around 10% were seen once; the top ten hold roughly 4.7%. This clone appeared a few times. What it recognizes is unknown. This chain uses TRBV6-6 with TRBJ1-2, with 7 bases matching TRBD1. The sequenced material came from PBMCs. This receptor was identified in a man aged 50 or older in good health and CMV-seropositive. Here the CDR3 reads CASTGGSYGYTF. The CDR3 DNA sequence: TGTGCCAGCACAGGGGGAAGCTATGGCTACACCTTC.